This TCR beta chain was sequenced in a study of blood T cell repertoires in COVID-19. About the research overall: T cells, B-cell-depleted T cells, or PBMCs provided the cDNA or gDNA that served as material.

Produced via immunoSEQ multiplex PCR; TCRdb's table is partial and in-frame only. Seen here are about 250,000 clones, roughly 82% observed once, and the top ten hold 4% to 6%. V was pared by 8 bases and J by 4 bases, with 14 bases of the junction left unmatched. Germline CDR1 reads MDHEN; CDR2 reads SYDVKM. The CDR3 consists of 16 residues. Sequencing was performed on peripheral blood. This sequence was found in a woman of 80 years or more with active or convalescent COVID-19. The chain carries TRBV28 and TRBJ1-1; 9 bases are shared with TRBD1. The CDR3 here is CASGVPGTGIPTEAFF. CDR3 DNA: TGTGCCAGCGGGGTCCCCGGGACAGGGATTCCCACTGAAGCTTTCTTT.